This is a list of T cell receptor beta chains from one sample in a study of beta chain features in type 1 diabetes. Measured with immunoSEQ multiplex PCR; TCRdb has only the in-frame clones, and not every one. Found here are fewer than 300,000 clones, around 21% of them singletons; the top ten hold 0.028%. Material for sequencing was naive CD4+ T cells from blood. The receptors were sampled from a woman aged 40 to 50 with type 1 diabetes. Both conserved end residues are trimmed from each CDR3.

TRBV6-4	TRBJ1-5	ASSPQEDQPQH
TRBV5-1	TRBJ2-1	ASSHSAGTNEQF
TRBV5-1	TRBJ2-7	ASSFPPSGASTYEQY
TRBV6-6	TRBJ2-5	ASSGDRGQETQY
TRBV5-1	TRBJ1-6	ASSEEGSSPLH
TRBV30	TRBJ1-2	AWSPGSDPLTT
TRBV18	TRBJ1-1	ASSGIEGTEAF
TRBV6-6	TRBJ2-5	ASGALGTQY
TRBV5-4	TRBJ2-2	ASSFGGVNTGELF
TRBV27	TRBJ2-5	ASSSSGTSGVAETQY
TRBV19	TRBJ1-6	ASSMGRTDGPAPLH
TRBV9	TRBJ2-3	ASSVVPFDTQY
TRBV4-2	TRBJ2-7	ASSQEIQGAGEQY
TRBV5-6	TRBJ1-5	ASSQGQQPLRPQH
TRBV7-2	TRBJ2-2	ASSLAPRSTGELF
TRBV14	TRBJ2-5	ASSQVWAGAGETQY
TRBV5-6	TRBJ1-5	ASSAGTGGNQPQH
TRBV11-2	TRBJ2-2	ASTYTGELF
TRBV7-2	TRBJ2-1	ASSSLAGAKQF
TRBV23-1	TRBJ1-5	ASSPPTGERYGNQPQH
TRBV5-1	TRBJ1-6	ASSFGQGNSPLH
TRBV6-1	TRBJ1-6	ASSVGQGFSPLH
TRBV29-1	TRBJ2-7	SVSHRRRLDEQY
TRBV14	TRBJ2-1	ASSAGRFNEQF
TRBV5-4	TRBJ1-3	ASSSGHYSGNTIY
TRBV29-1	TRBJ2-2	SVGASGVNTGELF
TRBV21-1	TRBJ2-5	ASTMTEQETQY
TRBV7-2	TRBJ2-5	ASSPRLAGGRYQETQY
TRBV9	TRBJ2-4	ASSPSGLAGTIAKNIQY
TRBV6-5	TRBJ1-5	ASSYSGDGGQPQH
TRBV18	TRBJ2-5	ASSLGQAGETQY
TRBV28	TRBJ2-3	ASSIAGGRDTQY
TRBV5-1	TRBJ2-1	ASVSVAGGSNEQF
TRBV15	TRBJ1-6	ATSRARGQGGSPLH
TRBV7-9	TRBJ2-3	ASSGVDTQY
TRBV6-5	TRBJ1-2	ASSGQPNYGYT
TRBV5-1	TRBJ2-1	ASSLAPVVAGENEQF
TRBV27	TRBJ2-1	ASSFGATAYNEQF
TRBV5-6	TRBJ1-2	ASSLRQGAYGYT
TRBV27	TRBJ1-2	ASSLLLGPNYGYT
TRBV5-1	TRBJ2-2	ASSSGDTGELF
TRBV15	TRBJ2-3	ATGGRSRTDTQY
TRBV21-1	TRBJ2-7	ASSKCAGVDCYEQY
TRBV28	TRBJ2-7	ASSSPSLAGYEQY
TRBV4-3	TRBJ2-3	ASSQEKEGTSGGTQY
TRBV7-2	TRBJ2-5	ASSLPLVGETQY
TRBV6-4	TRBJ2-1	ASSDYGQGYNEQF
TRBV15	TRBJ2-2	ATSREARGAGELF
TRBV9	TRBJ2-1	ASSVAIAASGYNEQF
TRBV4-2	TRBJ1-2	ASSQDLDRGQEGYT
TRBV4-1	TRBJ2-7	ASSQGYIAGDEQY
TRBV7-2	TRBJ2-6	ASSQGRGTGANVLT